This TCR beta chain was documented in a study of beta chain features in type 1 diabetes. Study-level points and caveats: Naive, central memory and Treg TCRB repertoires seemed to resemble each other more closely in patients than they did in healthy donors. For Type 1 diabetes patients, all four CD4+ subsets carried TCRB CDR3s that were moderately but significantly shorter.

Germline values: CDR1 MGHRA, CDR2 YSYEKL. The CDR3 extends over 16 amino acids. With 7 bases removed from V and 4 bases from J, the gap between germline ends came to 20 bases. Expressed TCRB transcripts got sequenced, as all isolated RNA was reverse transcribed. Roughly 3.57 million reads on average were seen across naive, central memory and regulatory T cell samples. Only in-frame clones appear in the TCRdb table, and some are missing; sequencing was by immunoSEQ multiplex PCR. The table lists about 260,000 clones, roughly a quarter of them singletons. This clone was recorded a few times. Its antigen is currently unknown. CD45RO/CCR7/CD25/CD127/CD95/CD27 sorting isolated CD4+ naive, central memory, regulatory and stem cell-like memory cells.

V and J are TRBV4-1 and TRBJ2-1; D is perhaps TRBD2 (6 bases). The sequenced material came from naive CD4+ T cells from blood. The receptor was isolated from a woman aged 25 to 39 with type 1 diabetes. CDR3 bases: TGCGCCAGCACCCCGGGAGCAAACGGGAATTACAATGAGCAGTTCTTC. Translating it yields CASTPGANGNYNEQFF.